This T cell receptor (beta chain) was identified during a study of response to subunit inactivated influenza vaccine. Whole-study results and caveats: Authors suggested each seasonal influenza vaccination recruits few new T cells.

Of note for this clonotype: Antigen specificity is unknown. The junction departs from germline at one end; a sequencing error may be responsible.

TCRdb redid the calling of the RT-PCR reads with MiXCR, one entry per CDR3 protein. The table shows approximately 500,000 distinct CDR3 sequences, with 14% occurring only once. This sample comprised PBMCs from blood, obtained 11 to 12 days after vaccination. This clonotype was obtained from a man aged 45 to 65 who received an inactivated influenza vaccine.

DNA of the CDR3: TGTGCCAGCAGTTTTAGGAACACCGGGGAGCTGATTTTT. Translation gives CASSFRNTGELIF. This chain uses TRBV12-3 or TRBV12-4 with TRBJ2-2; weak D call: TRBD2 (5 bases). The CDR3 is 13 amino acids.